This entry lists 8 T cell receptor beta chains sequenced from one sample in a study of CD8 T cells in Susac syndrome. Random-hexamer reverse transcription was applied to roughly 0.5 to 1 ug RNA. Each CDR3 protein gets one entry after TCRdb re-called the immunoSEQ multiplex PCR reads with MiXCR. The table has roughly 200,000 distinct CDR3 sequences, just under 95% seen once; the top ten hold 0.095% to 0.1%. The material sequenced was CD4+ T cells from PBMCs. The receptor source for this set is a human donor with Susac syndrome.

The chain couples TRBV7-8 to TRBJ1-5, with 9 positions matching TRBD1. Per the germline V gene, CDR1 is SGHVS and CDR2 is FQNEAQ. Germline trimming cut 5 bases from V and 5 bases from J; bases unmatched to any gene: 4. This CDR3 region has 14 residues. For the CDR3, the DNA is TGTGCCAGCAGCGCTGGGACAGGGCATCAGCCCCAGCATTTT. It specifies CASSAGTGHQPQHF.

The chain links TRBV12-3 or TRBV12-4 to TRBJ2-1; 11 positions agree with TRBD2. There are 14 residues in the CDR3. Germline trimming cut 5 bases from V and 7 bases from J; bases unmatched to any gene: 4. The CDR3 DNA is TGTGCCAGCAGTACTAGCGGGAGTGCAAATGAGCAGTTCTTC. Protein: CASSTSGSANEQFF.

The chain is built from TRBV9 and TRBJ2-2, with 12 bases matching TRBD2. V gave up 0 bases and J gave up 5 bases; unmatched junction bases: 8. The germline CDR1 and CDR2 sequences are SGDLS and YYNGEE. CDR3 length: 18 amino acids. Written as DNA, the CDR3 is TGTGCCAGCAGCGTAGCGAGACTAGCGGGAGTCGGGACCGGGGAGCTGTTTTTT. This codes for CASSVARLAGVGTGELFF. The variable domain in full, completed from reference TRBV9 and TRBJ2-2, reads DSGVTQTPKHLITATGQRVTLRCSPRSGDLSVYWYQQSLDQGLQFLIQYYNGEERAKGNILERFSAQQFPDLHSELNLSSLELGDSALYFCASSVARLAGVGTGELFFGEGSRLTVL.

The rearrangement joins TRBV29-1 to TRBJ1-1; 8 bases are a match to TRBD1. V lost 5 bases to trimming and J lost 3 bases; unmatched junction nucleotides: 5. The CDR3 has 13 residues. Germline CDR1 reads SQVTM; CDR2 reads ANQGSEA. This chain's CDR3 is CSVQGAQDTEAFF. The CDR3 coding sequence is TGCAGCGTTCAGGGGGCGCAGGACACTGAAGCTTTCTTT.

This clonotype was seen a few times. The chain has TRBV7-2 and TRBJ2-7; 12 positions agree with TRBD2. V trimming: 6 bases; J trimming: 4 bases; junction bases outside the gene matches: 4. The length of the CDR3 is 14 residues. The germline CDR1 and CDR2 sequences are SGHTA and FQGNSA. CDR3: CASRGLAGIYEQYF. The CDR3 nucleotides are TGTGCCAGCAGAGGACTAGCGGGGATATACGAGCAGTACTTC.

The chain couples TRBV7-9 to TRBJ1-1, with D unclear. In germline, CDR1 is SEHNR, CDR2 FQNEAQ (reference sequence). This CDR3 has 12 residues. Trimming removed 5 bases from V and 4 bases from J, with 8 bases in between. This chain's CDR3 is CASSPGSTEAFF. The CDR3 DNA reads as TGTGCCAGCAGCCCTGGTTCCACTGAAGCTTTCTTT. The entire variable domain, with the rest obtained from reference TRBV7-9 and TRBJ1-1, is as follows: DTGVSQNPRHKITKRGQNVTFRCDPISEHNRLYWYRQTLGQGPEFLTYFQNEAQLEKSRLLSDRFSAERPKGSFSTLEIQRTEQGDSAMYLCASSPGSTEAFFGQGTRLTVV.

The V gene is TRBV29-1, the J gene TRBJ1-1; no firm D call. The CDR3 totals 10 residues. CDR1 and CDR2 from the germline V gene are SQVTM and ANQGSEA. Deletions cut 6 bases from V and 9 bases from J, with 11 bases between. CDR3 in DNA: TGCAGCGTAGGCCACCAGCAAGCTTTCTTT. It specifies CSVGHQQAFF.

The chain is built from TRBV28 and TRBJ2-7; the D gene is possibly TRBD1 (6 bases). The CDR3 spans 14 residues. The germline CDR1 and CDR2 sequences are MDHEN and SYDVKM. Deletions cut 5 bases from V and 0 bases from J, with 11 bases between. This CDR3 reads CASSQQGPSYEQYF. The CDR3, as DNA: TGTGCCAGCAGTCAACAGGGACCCTCCTACGAGCAGTACTTC.